These T cell receptor beta chains were read from a single sample in a study of blood T cell repertoires in COVID-19. Assay: immunoSEQ multiplex PCR; the TCRdb copy retains only in-frame clones and omits some. Altogether 100,000 or so clones are present, 85% being singletons, with the ten largest covering more than 1.5%. The specimen was peripheral blood. All receptors come from a woman in her sixties or seventies with active or convalescent COVID-19. CDR3s include the opening cysteine and the closing phenylalanine or tryptophan. A D gene is named only where the DNA matches it firmly. The size entry is marked missing in some rows and otherwise reads once, few, many or a size class.

size: .; J: TRBJ2-2; D: TRBD2; V: TRBV7-2; DNA: TGTGCCAGCAGCTTATTGAGCGGGAGGGGCGGGGAGCTGTTTTTT; CDR3: CASSLLSGRGGELFF
size: .; J: TRBJ2-1; D: TRBD2; V: TRBV19; DNA: TGTGCCAGTAGAAGGGTAGCGGGAGGAACATACAATGAGCAGTTCTTC; CDR3: CASRRVAGGTYNEQFF
size: .; J: TRBJ2-1; D: .; V: TRBV20-1; DNA: TGCAGTGCTAGTGCCGGGGGTGAGCAGTTCTTC; CDR3: CSASAGGEQFF
size: .; J: TRBJ2-7; D: .; V: TRBV7-2; DNA: TGTGCCAGCAGCTTAGCGTCCGCGAGCACCTACGAGCAGTACTTC; CDR3: CASSLASASTYEQYF
size: .; J: TRBJ2-5; D: TRBD2; V: TRBV5-1; DNA: TGCGCCAGCAGCGACGGACTAGCGGGAGGAGAGACCCAGTACTTC; CDR3: CASSDGLAGGETQYF
size: .; J: TRBJ2-7; D: TRBD1; V: TRBV28; DNA: TGTGCCAGCAGTTTATCGGACAGGGGATACGAGCAGTACTTC; CDR3: CASSLSDRGYEQYF
size: .; J: TRBJ2-2; D: TRBD2; V: TRBV7-7; DNA: TGTGCTAGCAGCGTAGGACTAGCAGGGAAAGAGCTGTTTTTT; CDR3: CASSVGLAGKELFF
size: few; J: TRBJ2-7; D: .; V: TRBV7-9; DNA: TGTGCCAGCAGCTTAGGGGCAGCCTCAGAGCAGTACTTC; CDR3: CASSLGAASEQYF
size: .; J: TRBJ2-5; D: TRBD2; V: TRBV19; DNA: TGTGCCAGTAGTGCACGGGGGGGCCTGGAGACCCAGTACTTC; CDR3: CASSARGGLETQYF
size: once; J: TRBJ2-5; D: TRBD2; V: TRBV5-1; DNA: TGCGCCAGCAGCTTGGCCGGACTAGCGGACGGGGCCCAGTACTTC; CDR3: CASSLAGLADGAQYF
size: .; J: TRBJ2-1; D: .; V: TRBV19; DNA: TGTGCCAGTAGTATAGCGGATGGCGGAACCTTCTACAATGAGCAGTTCTTC; CDR3: CASSIADGGTFYNEQFF
size: .; J: TRBJ1-1; D: TRBD1; V: TRBV7-2; DNA: TGTGCCAGCAGCAATCCGGGACAGGGGGCGGTGAACACTGAAGCTTTCTTT; CDR3: CASSNPGQGAVNTEAFF
size: .; J: TRBJ1-2; D: .; V: TRBV5-1; DNA: TGCGCCAGCAGCTCCCCCGACAGATACGGCCCTAACTATGGCTACACCTTC; CDR3: CASSSPDRYGPNYGYTF
size: .; J: TRBJ1-3; D: TRBD1; V: TRBV30; DNA: TGTGCCTGGAGTCCCAGGGGGACGAGCGGAAACACCATATATTTT; CDR3: CAWSPRGTSGNTIYF
size: .; J: TRBJ1-1; D: .; V: TRBV10-1; DNA: TGCGCCAGCAGTGAGAGGACGGGCGCCCGGAATCAGGGAAAGAACACTGAAGCTTTCTTT; CDR3: CASSERTGARNQGKNTEAFF
size: .; J: TRBJ1-2; D: TRBD1; V: TRBV24-1; DNA: TGTGCCACCAGTGACTGGACAGGGAGATATGGCTACACCTTC; CDR3: CATSDWTGRYGYTF
size: .; J: TRBJ1-4; D: .; V: TRBV15; DNA: TGTGCCACCAGCAGCTGGGGCAAGAATGAAAAACTGTTTTTT; CDR3: CATSSWGKNEKLFF
size: .; J: TRBJ2-1; D: .; V: TRBV5-1; DNA: TGCGCCAGCAGCTTGCTGTATGAGCAGTTCTTC; CDR3: CASSLLYEQFF
size: .; J: TRBJ1-5; D: TRBD1; V: TRBV3-1/TRBV3-2; DNA: TGTGCCAGCAGCCAAGATCCAGGGGGACACCAACCCCAGCATTTT; CDR3: CASSQDPGGHQPQHF
size: .; J: TRBJ2-2; D: .; V: TRBV6-6; DNA: TGTGCCAGCAGTCTGGCCCCGGGACAAACCACCGGGGAGCTGTTTTTT; CDR3: CASSLAPGQTTGELFF
size: .; J: TRBJ2-3; D: TRBD2; V: TRBV28; DNA: TGTGCCAGCAACTCGAGGGCGGGAGGCCTCCCAGATACGCAGTATTTT; CDR3: CASNSRAGGLPDTQYF
size: .; J: TRBJ1-1; D: .; V: TRBV4-1; DNA: TGCGCCAGCAGCCAAGATCTTCGGGGGGGTGAAGCTTTCTTT; CDR3: CASSQDLRGGEAFF
size: few; J: TRBJ1-5; D: .; V: TRBV7-9; DNA: TGTGCCAGCAGCTTAGACAGACGTCAGCCCCAGCATTTT; CDR3: CASSLDRRQPQHF
size: .; J: TRBJ1-2; D: TRBD1; V: TRBV28; DNA: TGTGCCAGCAGTTTTTCAGGGGGGTATGGCTACACCTTC; CDR3: CASSFSGGYGYTF
size: .; J: TRBJ1-1; D: .; V: TRBV27; DNA: TGTGCCAGCAGTTTAAACAGGAACACTGAAGCTTTCTTT; CDR3: CASSLNRNTEAFF
size: .; J: TRBJ2-1; D: TRBD2; V: TRBV7-3; DNA: TGTGCCAGCAGCTCAGGACTAGCCTACAATGAGCAGTTCTTC; CDR3: CASSSGLAYNEQFF
size: .; J: TRBJ2-7; D: TRBD1; V: TRBV19; DNA: TGTGCCAGTAAGGACAGGGGAACCTACGAGCAGTACTTC; CDR3: CASKDRGTYEQYF
size: .; J: TRBJ1-5; D: .; V: TRBV28; DNA: TGTGCCAGCAGGACTGACAGGCGCAATCAGCCCCAGCATTTT; CDR3: CASRTDRRNQPQHF
size: few; J: TRBJ1-2; D: TRBD1; V: TRBV18; DNA: TGTGCCAGCTCACCTTCTACAGGGGCCTATGGCTACACCTTC; CDR3: CASSPSTGAYGYTF
size: .; J: TRBJ2-6; D: .; V: TRBV9; DNA: TGTGCCAGCAGTGACCAGCGGGCTGGGGCCAACGTCCTGACTTTC; CDR3: CASSDQRAGANVLTF
size: .; J: TRBJ1-3; D: .; V: TRBV9; DNA: TGTGCCAGCAGCGTAGCGGCTGGGCATGGAAACACCATATATTTT; CDR3: CASSVAAGHGNTIYF
size: .; J: TRBJ2-7; D: .; V: TRBV6-2/TRBV6-3; DNA: TGTGCCAGCAGTTTACAAGGGGCGTGGGGCGAGCAGTACTTC; CDR3: CASSLQGAWGEQYF
size: .; J: TRBJ1-2; D: .; V: TRBV7-9; DNA: TGTGCCAGCAGCCCCGTTGAGAGGCCGAACTATGGCTACACCTTC; CDR3: CASSPVERPNYGYTF
size: .; J: TRBJ1-2; D: .; V: TRBV3-1/TRBV3-2; DNA: TGTGCCAGCAGCCAATCTAAGGGAGATGGCTACACCTTC; CDR3: CASSQSKGDGYTF
size: .; J: TRBJ2-7; D: TRBD1; V: TRBV24-1; DNA: TGTGCCACCAGTGATCCGTCCGGGACAGAGCCCTACGAGCAGTACTTC; CDR3: CATSDPSGTEPYEQYF
size: .; J: TRBJ2-5; D: .; V: TRBV5-4; DNA: TGTGCCAGCAGCTTCAGGGGTCGGACGCAAGAGACCCAGTACTTC; CDR3: CASSFRGRTQETQYF
size: once; J: TRBJ2-7; D: .; V: TRBV5-1; DNA: TGCGCCAGCAGCCTGGACATCGGGGGAAAGCAGTACTTC; CDR3: CASSLDIGGKQYF
size: .; J: TRBJ1-5; D: .; V: TRBV18; DNA: TGTGCCAGCTCACCGGAGACCCCGGCGAGCAATCAGCCCCAGCATTTT; CDR3: CASSPETPASNQPQHF
size: .; J: TRBJ1-6; D: TRBD1; V: TRBV6-5; DNA: TGTGCCAGCAGTTTTGGACAGGGTCAGAATTCACCCCTCCACTTT; CDR3: CASSFGQGQNSPLHF
size: .; J: TRBJ2-5; D: TRBD2; V: TRBV9; DNA: TGTGCCAGCAGCGTAAATAGCGGGGCCCAAGAGACCCAGTACTTC; CDR3: CASSVNSGAQETQYF
size: .; J: TRBJ1-2; D: TRBD1; V: TRBV6-5; DNA: TGTGCCAGCAGAAACACCGGGACAGGGGAAGGCTACACCTTC; CDR3: CASRNTGTGEGYTF
size: .; J: TRBJ2-1; D: TRBD2; V: TRBV24-1; DNA: TGTGCCACCAGTGATCCTGGACTAGCGGGAGCCCCGGATGAGCAGTTCTTC; CDR3: CATSDPGLAGAPDEQFF
size: once; J: TRBJ1-2; D: .; V: TRBV30; DNA: TGTGCCTGGAGTGTAGCCGCGGGTGTGGAAACAAGTAAGGGCTACACCTTC; CDR3: CAWSVAAGVETSKGYTF
size: .; J: TRBJ2-2; D: TRBD2; V: TRBV6-2/TRBV6-3; DNA: TGTGCCAGCAGTTACTCGACTAGCGAACTCACCGGGGAGCTGTTTTTT; CDR3: CASSYSTSELTGELFF
size: .; J: TRBJ1-3; D: .; V: TRBV15; DNA: TGTGCCACAAGACAGGTCTCTGGAAACACCATATATTTT; CDR3: CATRQVSGNTIYF
size: .; J: TRBJ2-7; D: .; V: TRBV19; DNA: TGTGCCAGTTCTGGCATGACAGGAAGCTCCTACGAGCAGTACTTC; CDR3: CASSGMTGSSYEQYF
size: .; J: TRBJ2-5; D: .; V: TRBV19; DNA: TGTGCCAGTAGGAAGGTGACAGGTCGCCTCCAAGAGACCCAGTACTTC; CDR3: CASRKVTGRLQETQYF
size: .; J: TRBJ2-7; D: TRBD1; V: TRBV2; DNA: TGTGCCAGCAGAGACTGGACAGGGGTCTCCTACGAGCAGTACTTC; CDR3: CASRDWTGVSYEQYF
size: .; J: TRBJ1-5; D: .; V: TRBV7-9; DNA: TGTGCCAGCAGCTTACAGGGTGGTCAGCCCCAGCATTTT; CDR3: CASSLQGGQPQHF
size: few; J: TRBJ2-7; D: TRBD1; V: TRBV10-3; DNA: TGTGCCATCAGTGTCAGGACAGGGAATGGATACGAGCAGTACTTC; CDR3: CAISVRTGNGYEQYF
size: .; J: TRBJ2-5; D: TRBD1; V: TRBV6-5; DNA: TGTGCCAGCAGTTCTCCGGGACAGGGGGCGGCGGAGACCCAGTACTTC; CDR3: CASSSPGQGAAETQYF
size: .; J: TRBJ1-2; D: .; V: TRBV18; DNA: TGTGCCAGCTCACTAACAGGGATAGGGGACTATGGCTACACCTTC; CDR3: CASSLTGIGDYGYTF
size: .; J: TRBJ1-1; D: .; V: TRBV19; DNA: TGTGCCAGTAGTATGGCCGGCAGGGCGGGAAACACTGAAGCTTTCTTT; CDR3: CASSMAGRAGNTEAFF
size: .; J: TRBJ2-3; D: TRBD2; V: TRBV7-2; DNA: TGTGCCAGCAGCTTTAGCGGGACGATCACAGATACGCAGTATTTT; CDR3: CASSFSGTITDTQYF
size: .; J: TRBJ2-7; D: TRBD2; V: TRBV9; DNA: TGTGCCAGCAGCCTTGGACTAGCGCAATACGAGCAGTACTTC; CDR3: CASSLGLAQYEQYF